This T cell receptor (beta chain) was documented in a study of graft-versus-host responses after intestinal transplantation. Details on this clone: Its antigen is as yet unknown.

The germline V gene encodes CDR1 MRHNA and CDR2 SNTAGT. This CDR3 is built from 15 residues. Germline trimming cut 0 bases from V and 2 bases from J; bases unmatched to any gene: 1. Produced via immunoSEQ multiplex PCR; TCRdb's table is partial and in-frame only. The data show over 100,000 clones, 80% to 95% seen once. Sequenced material: unstimulated CD4+ T cells sorted from spleen or lymph node cells, taken before intestinal transplant. The J gene is TRBJ2-3, the V gene TRBV6-4; 8 bases agree with TRBD2. This sequence originates from a human donor who received an intestinal transplant. The CDR3 is CASSDSGGATDTQYF. CDR3 DNA sequence: TGTGCCAGCAGTGACTCCGGGGGGGCCACAGATACGCAGTATTTT.